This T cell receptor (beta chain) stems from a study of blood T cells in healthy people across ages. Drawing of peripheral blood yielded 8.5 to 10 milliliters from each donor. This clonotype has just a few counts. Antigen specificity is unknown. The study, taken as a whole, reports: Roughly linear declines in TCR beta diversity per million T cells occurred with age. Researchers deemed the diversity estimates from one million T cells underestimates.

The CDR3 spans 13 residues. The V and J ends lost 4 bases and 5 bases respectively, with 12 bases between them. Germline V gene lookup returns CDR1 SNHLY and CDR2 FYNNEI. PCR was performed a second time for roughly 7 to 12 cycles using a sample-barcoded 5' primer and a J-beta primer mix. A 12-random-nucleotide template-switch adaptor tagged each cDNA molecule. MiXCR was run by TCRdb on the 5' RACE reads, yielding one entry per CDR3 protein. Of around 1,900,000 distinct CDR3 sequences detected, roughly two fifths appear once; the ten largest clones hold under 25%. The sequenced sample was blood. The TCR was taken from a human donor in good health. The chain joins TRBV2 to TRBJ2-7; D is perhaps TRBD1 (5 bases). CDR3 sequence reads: CASSGPDSHEQYF. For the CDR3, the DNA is TGTGCCAGCAGTGGACCTGACAGTCACGAGCAGTACTTC.